This T cell receptor (beta chain) originates from a study of cytomegalovirus exposure and HLA in healthy donors. Whole-study findings and limits: There were over 150 TCR beta chains listed as cytomegalovirus-associated. The productive fraction for most TCR beta V segments was about 87% or about 30% in an earlier analysis. A later analysis reportedly identified an Asian-associated ancestry cluster as carrying fewer N-insertions than the 666-donor mean.

The PCR used 60 Vbeta and 13 Jbeta primers. The protocol was immunoSEQ multiplex PCR, while the TCRdb copy is restricted to in-frame clones and leaves out a portion. The sample holds 100,000 to 150,000 clones; around 75% are singletons and the top ten take around 9.1%. With regard to this clone: Its specificity is not known.

V trimming: 8 bases; J trimming: 3 bases; junction bases outside the gene matches: 11. Germline V gene lookup returns CDR1 MNHNY and CDR2 SVGAGI (reference sequence). This CDR3 comprises 15 residues. The sequence was obtained from a woman aged 45 to 65 in good health and CMV-seropositive. The sample consisted of PBMCs. This chain links TRBV6-6 with TRBJ2-7; 9 bases map to TRBD2. CDR3 protein: CASSRDGAGGYEQYF. CDR3 DNA: TGTGCCAGCTCTCGCGACGGAGCGGGGGGCTACGAGCAGTACTTC.